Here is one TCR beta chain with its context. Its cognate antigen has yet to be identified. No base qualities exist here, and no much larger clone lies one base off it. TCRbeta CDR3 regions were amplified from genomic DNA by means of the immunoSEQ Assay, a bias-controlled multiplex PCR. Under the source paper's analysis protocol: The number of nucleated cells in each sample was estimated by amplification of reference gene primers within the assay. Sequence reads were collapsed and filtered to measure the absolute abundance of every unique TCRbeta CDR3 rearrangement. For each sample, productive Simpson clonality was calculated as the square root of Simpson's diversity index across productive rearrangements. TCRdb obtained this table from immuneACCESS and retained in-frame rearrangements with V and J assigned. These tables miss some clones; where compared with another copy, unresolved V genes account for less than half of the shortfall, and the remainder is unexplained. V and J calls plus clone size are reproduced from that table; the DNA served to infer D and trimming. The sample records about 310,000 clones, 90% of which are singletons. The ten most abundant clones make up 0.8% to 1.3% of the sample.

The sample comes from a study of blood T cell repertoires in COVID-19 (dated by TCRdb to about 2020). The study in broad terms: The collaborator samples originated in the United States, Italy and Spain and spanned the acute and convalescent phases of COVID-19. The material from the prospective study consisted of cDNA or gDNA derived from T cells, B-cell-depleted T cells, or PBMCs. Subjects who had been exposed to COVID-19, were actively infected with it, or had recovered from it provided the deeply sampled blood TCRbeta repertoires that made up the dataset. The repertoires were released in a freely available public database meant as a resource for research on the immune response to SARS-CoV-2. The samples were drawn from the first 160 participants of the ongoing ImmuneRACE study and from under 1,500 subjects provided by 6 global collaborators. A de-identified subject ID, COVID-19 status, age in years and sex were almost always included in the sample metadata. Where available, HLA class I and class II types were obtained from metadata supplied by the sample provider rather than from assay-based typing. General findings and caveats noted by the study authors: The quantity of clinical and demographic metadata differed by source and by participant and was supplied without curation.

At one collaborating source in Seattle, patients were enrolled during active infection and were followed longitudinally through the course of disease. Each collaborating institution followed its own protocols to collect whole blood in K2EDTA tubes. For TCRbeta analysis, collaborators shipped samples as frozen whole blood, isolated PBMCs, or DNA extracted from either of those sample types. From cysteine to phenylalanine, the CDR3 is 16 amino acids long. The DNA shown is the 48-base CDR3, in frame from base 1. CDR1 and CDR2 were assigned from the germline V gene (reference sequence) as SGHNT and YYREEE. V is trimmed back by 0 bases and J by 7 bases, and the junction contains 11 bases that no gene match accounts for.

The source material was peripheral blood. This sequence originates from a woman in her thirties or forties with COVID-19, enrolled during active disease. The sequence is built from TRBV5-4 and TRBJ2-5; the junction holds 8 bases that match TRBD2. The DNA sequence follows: TGTGCCAGCAGCTTGGCCGGGACTAGGGCCCCGGTGACCCAGTACTTC. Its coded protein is CASSLAGTRAPVTQYF.